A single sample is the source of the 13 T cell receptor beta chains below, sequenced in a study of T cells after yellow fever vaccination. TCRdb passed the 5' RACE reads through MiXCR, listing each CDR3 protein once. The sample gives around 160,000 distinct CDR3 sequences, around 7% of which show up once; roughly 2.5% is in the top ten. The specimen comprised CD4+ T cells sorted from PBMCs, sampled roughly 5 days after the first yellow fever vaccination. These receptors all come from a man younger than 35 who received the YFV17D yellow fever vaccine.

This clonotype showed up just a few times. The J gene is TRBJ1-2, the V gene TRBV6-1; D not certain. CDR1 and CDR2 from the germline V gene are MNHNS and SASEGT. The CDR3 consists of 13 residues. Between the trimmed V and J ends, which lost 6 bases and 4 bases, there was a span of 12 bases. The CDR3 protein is CASRPGKTYGYTF. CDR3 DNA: TGTGCCAGCAGACCCGGGAAAACCTATGGCTACACCTTC.

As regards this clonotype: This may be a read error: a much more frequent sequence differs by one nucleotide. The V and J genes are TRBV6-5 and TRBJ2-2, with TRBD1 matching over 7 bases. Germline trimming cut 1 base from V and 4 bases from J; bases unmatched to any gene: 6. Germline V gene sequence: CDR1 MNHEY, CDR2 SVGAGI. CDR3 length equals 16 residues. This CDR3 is CASSYWGQKSTGELFF. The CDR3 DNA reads TGTGCCAGCAGTTACTGGGGACAGAAGAGCACCGGGGAGCTGTTTTTT.

The chain's CDR3 is CASSSAVDSLNEQFF. CDR3 coding DNA: TGTGCCAGCAGCTCGGCGGTAGACAGTCTCAATGAGCAGTTCTTC. The chain couples TRBV7-2 to TRBJ2-1; D might be TRBD1 (5 bases). The CDR3 has 15 residues. Germline CDR1 reads SGHTA; CDR2 reads FQGNSA. V was pared by 4 bases and J by 6 bases, with 16 bases between.

CDR3 bases: TGTGCCAGCAGCAAGGGACTCATAGGGGAGACCCAGTACTTC. Translated: CASSKGLIGETQYF. This sequence joins TRBV7-2 and TRBJ2-5; a weak D match, TRBD2 (6 bases). The CDR3 consists of 14 residues. V was cut by 5 bases and J by 5 bases, with 15 bases left in between. CDR1 is SGHTA and CDR2 is FQGNSA in the germline V gene.

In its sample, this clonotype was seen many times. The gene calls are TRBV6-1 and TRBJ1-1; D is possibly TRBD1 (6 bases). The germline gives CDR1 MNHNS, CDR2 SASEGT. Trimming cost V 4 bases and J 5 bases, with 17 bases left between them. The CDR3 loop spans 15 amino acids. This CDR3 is CASSVWGAVETEAFF. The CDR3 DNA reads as TGTGCCAGCAGTGTTTGGGGGGCGGTAGAAACTGAAGCTTTCTTT.

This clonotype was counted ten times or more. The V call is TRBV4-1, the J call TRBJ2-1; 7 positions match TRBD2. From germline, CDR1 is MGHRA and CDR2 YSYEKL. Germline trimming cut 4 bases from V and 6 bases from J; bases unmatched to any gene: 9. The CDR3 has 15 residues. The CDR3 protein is CASSRAGDPSNEQFF. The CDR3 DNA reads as TGCGCCAGCAGCCGGGCGGGGGACCCCTCCAATGAGCAGTTCTTC.

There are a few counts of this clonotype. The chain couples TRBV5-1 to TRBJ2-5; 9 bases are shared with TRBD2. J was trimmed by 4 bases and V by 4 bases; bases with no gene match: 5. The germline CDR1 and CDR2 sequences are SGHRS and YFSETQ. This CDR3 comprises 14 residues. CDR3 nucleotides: TGCGCCAGCAGCAGCGGGGGGACCAGAGAGACCCAGTACTTC. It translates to CASSSGGTRETQYF.

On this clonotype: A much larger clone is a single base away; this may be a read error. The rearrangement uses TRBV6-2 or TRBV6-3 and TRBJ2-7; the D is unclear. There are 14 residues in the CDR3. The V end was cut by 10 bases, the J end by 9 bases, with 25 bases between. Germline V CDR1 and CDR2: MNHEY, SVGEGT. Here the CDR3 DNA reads TGTGCCACCCCCCGTCTACACGGAGAACTCCCGCAGTACTTC. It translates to CATPRLHGELPQYF.

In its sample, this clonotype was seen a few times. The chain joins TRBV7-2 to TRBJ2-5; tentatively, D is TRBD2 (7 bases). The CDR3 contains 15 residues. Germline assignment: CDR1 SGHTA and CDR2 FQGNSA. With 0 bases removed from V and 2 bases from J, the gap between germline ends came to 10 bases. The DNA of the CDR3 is TGTGCCAGCAGCTTAGCGGGGAGGGGGCAAGAGACCCAGTACTTC. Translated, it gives CASSLAGRGQETQYF.

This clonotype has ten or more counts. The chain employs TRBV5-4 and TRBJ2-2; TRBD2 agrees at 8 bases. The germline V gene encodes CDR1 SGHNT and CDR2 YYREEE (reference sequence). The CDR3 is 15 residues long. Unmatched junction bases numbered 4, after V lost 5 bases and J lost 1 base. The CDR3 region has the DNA TGTGCCAGCAGTACCGCGGGGGGGAACACCGGGGAGCTGTTTTTT. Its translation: CASSTAGGNTGELFF. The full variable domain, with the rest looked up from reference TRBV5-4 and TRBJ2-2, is ETGVTQSPTHLIKTRGQQVTLRCSSQSGHNTVSWYQQALGQGPQFIFQYYREEENGRGNFPPRFSGLQFPNYSSELNVNALELDDSALYLCASSTAGGNTGELFFGEGSRLTVL.

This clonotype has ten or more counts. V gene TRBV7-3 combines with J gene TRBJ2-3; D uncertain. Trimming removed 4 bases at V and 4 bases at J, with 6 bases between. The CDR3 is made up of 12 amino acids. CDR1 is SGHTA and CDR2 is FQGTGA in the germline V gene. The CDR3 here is CASSSGSDTQYF. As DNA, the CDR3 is TGTGCCAGCAGCTCAGGATCAGATACGCAGTATTTT.

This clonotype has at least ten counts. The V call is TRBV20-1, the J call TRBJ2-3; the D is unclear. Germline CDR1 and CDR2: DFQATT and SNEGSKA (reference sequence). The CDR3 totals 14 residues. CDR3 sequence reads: CSSKTPTSTDTQYF. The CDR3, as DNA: TGCAGCTCAAAGACACCTACTAGCACAGATACGCAGTATTTT.

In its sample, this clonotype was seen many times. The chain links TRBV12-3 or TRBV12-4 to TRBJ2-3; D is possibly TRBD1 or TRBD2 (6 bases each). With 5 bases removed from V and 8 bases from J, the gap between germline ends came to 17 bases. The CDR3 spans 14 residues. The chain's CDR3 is CASSTGVGGGTQYF. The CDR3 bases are TGTGCCAGCAGTACAGGAGTTGGAGGGGGTACGCAGTATTTT.